This TCR beta chain was sequenced in a study of Graves' ophthalmopathy and Graves' hyperthyroidism. The wider study: Peripheral blood was gathered at first diagnosis, ahead of any treatment whatsoever.

This clonotype was detected ten times or more. Its specificity is not known. Germline CDR1 SGHTA, CDR2 FQGTGA. This CDR3 has 15 residues. V dropped 2 bases and J dropped 2 bases, with 11 bases sitting between them. Amplification from RNA transcripts yielded the TCR beta CDR3 regions. Investigators did first-round RT-PCR with HTBI primers, then second-round multiplex PCR. TCRdb reanalysed the multiplex PCR reads using MiXCR and keeps one entry per CDR3 protein. The sample lists a few hundred thousand distinct CDR3 sequences, roughly 16% occurring once. Researchers turned away patients with other autoimmune diseases, uncontrolled infections, pregnancy or lactation. Clinicians made diagnoses from clinical symptoms, serum thyroxine, TRAb, thyroid ultrasound and orbital computed tomography. Notes on the study in general: The authors also found most expanded thyroid clonotypes above 0.001 frequency in blood.

The rearrangement links TRBV7-3 to TRBJ2-3; D remains ambiguous. The sequence derives from an adult man with Graves' ophthalmopathy. Sequencing was performed on peripheral blood. CDR3 protein: CASSLQSLSTDTQYF. The DNA for the CDR3 is TGTGCCAGCAGCTTACAGAGCCTTTCCACAGATACGCAGTATTTT.